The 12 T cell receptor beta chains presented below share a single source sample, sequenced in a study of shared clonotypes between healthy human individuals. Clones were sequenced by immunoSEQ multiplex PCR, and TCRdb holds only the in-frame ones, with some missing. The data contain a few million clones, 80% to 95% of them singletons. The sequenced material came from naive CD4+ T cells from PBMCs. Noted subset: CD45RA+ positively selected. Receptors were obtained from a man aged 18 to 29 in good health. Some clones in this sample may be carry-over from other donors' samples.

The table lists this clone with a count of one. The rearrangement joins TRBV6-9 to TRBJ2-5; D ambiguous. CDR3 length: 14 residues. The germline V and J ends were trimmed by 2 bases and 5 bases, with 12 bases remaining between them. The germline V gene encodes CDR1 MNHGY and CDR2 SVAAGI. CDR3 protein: CASSYSLPRETQYF. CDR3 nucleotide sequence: TGTGCCAGCAGTTATAGTCTGCCGAGGGAGACCCAGTACTTC.

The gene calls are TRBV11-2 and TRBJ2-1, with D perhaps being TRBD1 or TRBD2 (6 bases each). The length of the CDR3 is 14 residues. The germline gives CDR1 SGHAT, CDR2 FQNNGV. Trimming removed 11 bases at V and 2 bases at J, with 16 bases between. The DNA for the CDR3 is TGTGCCGGGGGGCTGGGGGCGACCTACAATGAGCAGTTCTTC. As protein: CAGGLGATYNEQFF.

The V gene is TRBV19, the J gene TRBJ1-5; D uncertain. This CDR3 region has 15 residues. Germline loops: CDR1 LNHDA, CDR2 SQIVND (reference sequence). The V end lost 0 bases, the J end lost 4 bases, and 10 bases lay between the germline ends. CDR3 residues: CASSIEREWNQPQHF. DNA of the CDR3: TGTGCCAGTAGTATAGAACGGGAGTGGAATCAGCCCCAGCATTTT.

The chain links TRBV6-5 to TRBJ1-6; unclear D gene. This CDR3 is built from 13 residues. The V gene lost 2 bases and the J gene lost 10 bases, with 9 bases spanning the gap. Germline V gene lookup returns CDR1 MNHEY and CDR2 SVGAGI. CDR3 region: CASSYREGSPLHF. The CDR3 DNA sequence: TGTGCCAGCAGTTACAGGGAGGGCTCACCCCTCCACTTT.

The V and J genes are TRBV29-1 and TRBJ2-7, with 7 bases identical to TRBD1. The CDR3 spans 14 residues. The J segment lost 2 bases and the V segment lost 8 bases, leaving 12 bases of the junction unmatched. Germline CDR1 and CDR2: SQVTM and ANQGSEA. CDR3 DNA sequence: TGCAGCACCAGAGACAGGGTCCCCCCCTACGAGCAGTACTTC. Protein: CSTRDRVPPYEQYF.

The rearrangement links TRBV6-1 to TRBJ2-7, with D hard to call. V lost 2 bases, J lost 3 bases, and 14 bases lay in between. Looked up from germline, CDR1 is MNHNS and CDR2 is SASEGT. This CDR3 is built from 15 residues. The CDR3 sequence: CASSETRPRGYEQYF. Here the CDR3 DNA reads TGTGCCAGCAGTGAAACCAGACCCCGAGGCTACGAGCAGTACTTC.

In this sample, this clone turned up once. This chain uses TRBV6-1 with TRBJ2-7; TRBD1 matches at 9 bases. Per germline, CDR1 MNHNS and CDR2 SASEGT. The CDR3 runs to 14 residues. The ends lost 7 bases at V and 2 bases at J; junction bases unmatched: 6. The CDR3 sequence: CASTHRGLPYEQYF. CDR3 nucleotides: TGTGCCAGCACCCACAGGGGGCTCCCCTACGAGCAGTACTTC.

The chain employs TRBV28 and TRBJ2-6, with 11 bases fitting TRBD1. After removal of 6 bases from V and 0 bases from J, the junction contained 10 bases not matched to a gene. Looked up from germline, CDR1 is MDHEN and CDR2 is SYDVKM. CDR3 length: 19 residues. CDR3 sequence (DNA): TGTGCCAGCAGGCCGCTTCCCGGGACAGGGGGCTCTGGGGCCAACGTCCTGACTTTC. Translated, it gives CASRPLPGTGGSGANVLTF. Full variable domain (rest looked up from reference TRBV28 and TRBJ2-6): DVKVTQSSRYLVKRTGEKVFLECVQDMDHENMFWYRQDPGLGLRLIYFSYDVKMKEKGDIPEGYSVSREKKERFSLILESASTNQTSMYLCASRPLPGTGGSGANVLTFGAGSRLTVL.

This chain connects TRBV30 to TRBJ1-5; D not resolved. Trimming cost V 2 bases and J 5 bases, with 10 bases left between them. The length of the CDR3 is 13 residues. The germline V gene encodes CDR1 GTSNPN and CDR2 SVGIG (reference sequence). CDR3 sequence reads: CAWSPRNYQPQHF. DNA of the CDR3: TGTGCCTGGAGTCCCAGAAACTATCAGCCCCAGCATTTT. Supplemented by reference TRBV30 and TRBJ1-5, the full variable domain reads SQTIHQWPATLVQPVGSPLSLECTVEGTSNPNLYWYRQAAGRGLQLLFYSVGIGQISSEVPQNLSASRPQDRQFILSSKKLLLSDSGFYLCAWSPRNYQPQHFGDGTRLSIL.

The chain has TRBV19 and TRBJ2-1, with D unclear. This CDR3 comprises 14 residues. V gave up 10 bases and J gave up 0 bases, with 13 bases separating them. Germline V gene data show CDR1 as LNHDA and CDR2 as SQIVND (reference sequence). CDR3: CATKGLSSYNEQFF. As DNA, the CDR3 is TGTGCCACTAAGGGCTTGAGCTCCTACAATGAGCAGTTCTTC.

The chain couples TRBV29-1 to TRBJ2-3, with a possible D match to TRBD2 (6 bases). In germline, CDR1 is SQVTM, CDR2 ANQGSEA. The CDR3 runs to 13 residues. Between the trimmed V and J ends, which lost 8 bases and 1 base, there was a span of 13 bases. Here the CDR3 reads CSIRTNRTDTQYF. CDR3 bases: TGCAGCATCCGGACTAACCGCACAGATACGCAGTATTTT.

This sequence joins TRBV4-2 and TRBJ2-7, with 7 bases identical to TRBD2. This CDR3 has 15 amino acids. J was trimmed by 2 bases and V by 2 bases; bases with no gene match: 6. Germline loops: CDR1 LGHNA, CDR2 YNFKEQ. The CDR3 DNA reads TGTGCCAGCAGCCAAACGGGACTACTTACCTACGAGCAGTACTTC. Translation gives CASSQTGLLTYEQYF.